These 22 T cell receptor beta chains were sequenced from one sample in a study of T cells in Graves' hyperthyroidism and ophthalmopathy. Template material for amplifying TCR beta CDR3 regions consisted of RNA transcripts. A set of HTBI primers served as the primers for a first-round RT-PCR of the TCR CDR3. TCRdb ran MiXCR on the multiplex PCR reads and lists one entry per CDR3 protein. The sample includes around 350,000 distinct CDR3 sequences, roughly 15% seen only once; the top ten take 30% to 40%. Material for sequencing was blood. The receptors stem from a woman in her 30s with Graves' hyperthyroidism that later progressed to Graves' ophthalmopathy.

This clonotype was counted at least ten times. The J gene is TRBJ2-5, the V gene TRBV19; tentative D call: TRBD2 (6 bases). V was cut by 4 bases and J by 2 bases, with 11 bases left in between. Per the germline V gene, CDR1 is LNHDA and CDR2 is SQIVND (reference sequence). This CDR3 has 14 residues. In DNA, the CDR3 is TGTGCCAGTAGTAATGCGGGGCTACAAGAGACCCAGTACTTC. Protein sequence: CASSNAGLQETQYF.

The rearrangement links TRBV4-1 to TRBJ2-1; 10 nucleotides line up with TRBD2. The CDR3 is 17 amino acids. V was clipped by 1 base and J by 6 bases; unmatched bases: 9. Germline assignment: CDR1 MGHRA and CDR2 YSYEKL. CDR3 sequence (DNA): TGCGCCAGCAGCCAAGGATTGGCTAGCGGGAGAATCAATGAGCAGTTCTTC. This translates into CASSQGLASGRINEQFF.

This clonotype was observed many times. J is TRBJ2-1 and V is TRBV20-1, with TRBD2 matching over 9 bases. Germline V lookup: CDR1 DFQATT, CDR2 SNEGSKA (reference sequence). V gave up 3 bases and J gave up 7 bases; unmatched junction bases: 10. This CDR3 has 15 residues. CDR3 sequence reads: CSARLAGPSGNEQFF. Here the CDR3 DNA reads TGCAGTGCTAGGCTAGCGGGGCCCAGCGGGAATGAGCAGTTCTTC.

This clonotype was counted ten times or more. This rearrangement joins TRBV20-1 to TRBJ2-7, with D unclear. CDR3 length equals 14 residues. Between the trimmed V and J ends, which lost 6 bases and 4 bases, there was a span of 19 bases. From germline, CDR1 is DFQATT and CDR2 SNEGSKA (reference sequence). The CDR3 spells CSATPASQAYEQYF. DNA for the CDR3: TGCAGTGCCACTCCGGCCAGCCAGGCTTACGAGCAGTACTTC.

The chain carries TRBV27 and TRBJ2-5, with no clear D. Looked up from germline, CDR1 is MNHEY and CDR2 is SMNVEV (reference sequence). The CDR3 loop spans 13 amino acids. The V and J ends lost 5 bases and 3 bases respectively, with 10 bases between them. CDR3 DNA sequence: TGTGCCAGCAGTCCCCACGGCGAAGAGACCCAGTACTTC. Translating gives CASSPHGEETQYF.

There are a few counts of this clonotype. The J gene is TRBJ2-1, the V gene TRBV7-2; D tentatively reads TRBD1 or TRBD2 (5 bases each). V lost 7 bases, J lost 6 bases, and 7 bases lay in between. The CDR3 totals 11 residues. The V gene's germline CDR1 is SGHTA and CDR2 FQGNSA. CDR3: CASMRGNEQFF. As DNA, the CDR3 is TGTGCCAGCATGAGGGGCAATGAGCAGTTCTTC.

This clonotype was counted ten times or more. The J gene is TRBJ1-2, the V gene TRBV6-1, with 10 bases that match TRBD1. Germline V gives CDR1 MNHNS, CDR2 SASEGT. CDR3 length: 14 residues. V shed 6 bases and J 7 bases; nucleotides not matched to a gene: 8. For the CDR3, the DNA is TGTGCCAGCAGCCTAGGACAGGGGGAGGGTGGCTACACCTTC. Residues: CASSLGQGEGGYTF.

This clonotype occurred many times. This rearrangement joins TRBV20-1 to TRBJ2-7; 14 bases are a match to TRBD2. The length of the CDR3 is 19 residues. J lost 0 bases, V lost 3 bases, and 13 bases had no gene match. Germline V gene sequence: CDR1 DFQATT, CDR2 SNEGSKA (reference sequence). The CDR3, as DNA: TGCAGTGCTAGGGCGTACGGAGGACTAGCGGGAGGCCTCTCCTACGAGCAGTACTTC. Amino acid sequence: CSARAYGGLAGGLSYEQYF.

The sample holds a few counts of this clonotype. This rearrangement joins TRBV5-1 to TRBJ2-7; 9 bases match TRBD1. J gave up 6 bases and V 4 bases, and 8 bases lay outside the gene matches. This CDR3 spans 14 amino acids. Germline V CDR1 and CDR2: SGHRS, YFSETQ. CDR3 loop: CASSPGDRVREQYF. The CDR3 DNA is TGCGCCAGCAGCCCCGGGGACAGGGTCCGCGAGCAGTACTTC.

This clonotype was seen ten or more times. V usage is TRBV10-3 and J usage is TRBJ2-2, with TRBD1 as a possible D gene (5 bases). This CDR3 comprises 14 residues. Germline loops: CDR1 ENHRY, CDR2 SYGVKD. The V gene lost 3 bases and the J gene lost 2 bases, with 7 bases spanning the gap. The CDR3 reads CAISDDSNTGELFF. DNA of the CDR3: TGTGCCATCAGTGACGACAGCAACACCGGGGAGCTGTTTTTT.

This clonotype was found many times. The rearrangement joins TRBV7-8 to TRBJ2-7; no reliable D call. The CDR3 covers 12 residues. V dropped 3 bases and J dropped 5 bases, with 8 bases sitting between them. CDR1 SGHVS and CDR2 FQNEAQ come from the germline V gene. CDR3 region: CASSFIRDEQYF. The CDR3 DNA reads as TGTGCCAGCAGCTTTATCCGAGACGAGCAGTACTTC.

This clonotype was detected only a few times. The V and J genes are TRBV19 and TRBJ2-2; no firm D call. The ends were cut back, 8 bases at V and 3 bases at J, with 4 bases in the middle. The CDR3 is made up of 11 amino acids. The germline V gene encodes CDR1 LNHDA and CDR2 SQIVND (reference sequence). This chain's CDR3 is CASFDTGELFF. The CDR3 DNA reads as TGTGCCAGTTTCGACACCGGGGAGCTGTTTTTT.

This clonotype was seen ten or more times. The rearrangement links TRBV7-8 to TRBJ1-5, with 7 bases aligning to TRBD1. Per the germline V gene, CDR1 is SGHVS and CDR2 is FQNEAQ. J lost 5 bases, V lost 5 bases, and 6 bases had no gene match. This CDR3 region has 14 residues. The DNA for the CDR3 is TGTGCCAGCAGCATCGACAGGGCTCATCAGCCCCAGCATTTT. It yields the protein CASSIDRAHQPQHF.

This clonotype was recorded at least ten times. A junction end diverges from the germline sequence, so it may reflect a read error. The chain has TRBV19 and TRBJ2-3; D is perhaps TRBD1 or TRBD2 (5 bases each). Germline CDR1 reads LNHDA; CDR2 reads SQIVND (reference sequence). The CDR3 is 14 amino acids. The CDR3 DNA reads TGTGCCAGTAGTAGGGGGTGGGGCACGGATACGCAGTATTTT. As protein: CASSRGWGTDTQYF.

This clonotype was seen many times. The V and J genes are TRBV2 and TRBJ2-6; 8 bases match TRBD1. CDR1 SNHLY and CDR2 FYNNEI come from the germline V gene. CDR3 length: 16 residues. The junction had 4 bases not matched to a gene; V was cut back by 4 bases and J by 2 bases. CDR3 region: CASSVDREAGANVLTF. The CDR3 DNA reads as TGTGCCAGCAGTGTGGACAGGGAGGCTGGGGCCAACGTCCTGACTTTC.

Only a few counts were recorded for this clonotype. The V and J genes are TRBV4-1 and TRBJ2-3; 7 nucleotides align to TRBD2. The CDR3 covers 16 residues. In germline, CDR1 is MGHRA, CDR2 YSYEKL. Trimming took 0 bases from V and 3 from J; bases not matched to a gene: 6. The CDR3 nucleotides read TGCGCCAGCAGCCAAGATGCGGGAGTGGGGACAGATACGCAGTATTTT. Translating gives CASSQDAGVGTDTQYF.

V gene TRBV29-1 combines with J gene TRBJ1-3; no definite D call. The V gene lost 5 bases and the J gene lost 4 bases, with 6 bases spanning the gap. Looked up from germline, CDR1 is SQVTM and CDR2 is ANQGSEA. CDR3 length equals 11 residues. The CDR3 spells CSVYYGNTIYF. The CDR3 DNA follows: TGCAGCGTTTACTACGGAAACACCATATATTTT.

This clonotype was seen repeatedly, ten times or more. The chain joins TRBV11-2 to TRBJ2-1; possible D gene TRBD2, 7 bases. V lost 3 bases to trimming and J lost 9 bases, with 15 bases between them. This CDR3 is 14 amino acids long. Germline CDR1 SGHAT, CDR2 FQNNGV. In DNA form, the CDR3 reads TGTGCCAGCAGCTTGAGTGGGGGGGCCGTTGAGCAGTTCTTC. It codes for CASSLSGGAVEQFF. The full variable domain, its missing parts supplied by reference TRBV11-2 and TRBJ2-1, is EAGVAQSPRYKIIEKRQSVAFWCNPISGHATLYWYQQILGQGPKLLIQFQNNGVVDDSQLPKDRFSAERLKGVDSTLKIQPAKLEDSAVYLCASSLSGGAVEQFFGPGTRLTVL.

The V gene is TRBV4-2, the J gene TRBJ1-6; D remains unclear. There are 14 residues in the CDR3. The germline V gene has CDR1 LGHNA and CDR2 YNFKEQ. V lost 0 bases and J 5 bases, leaving 5 bases between the germline ends. The CDR3 DNA reads TGTGCCAGCAGCCAAGAAGGGAATAATTCACCCCTCCACTTT. This encodes CASSQEGNNSPLHF.

This clonotype came up many times. This rearrangement joins TRBV15 to TRBJ2-5, with D perhaps TRBD2 (6 bases). This CDR3 is 14 amino acids long. Germline V gene data show CDR1 as LNHNV and CDR2 as YYDKDF (reference sequence). Trimming removed 0 bases at V and 5 bases at J, with 10 bases between. CDR3 DNA: TGTGCCACCAGCAGAGATCGGGAGCCGGAGACCCAGTACTTC. It is translated as CATSRDREPETQYF.

Comment on this clonotype: This clone may be a read error of a much larger clone one base away. V usage is TRBV10-1 and J usage is TRBJ2-5; TRBD2 matches 9 bases. J lost 9 bases, V lost 5 bases, and 10 bases had no gene match. This CDR3 has 14 residues. Looked up from germline, CDR1 is WNHNN and CDR2 is SYGVQD (reference sequence). The CDR3 coding sequence is TGCGCCAGCAGTAAGCTAGCGGGGCCTTGGTCCCAGTACTTC. Protein product: CASSKLAGPWSQYF.

V usage is TRBV2 and J usage is TRBJ2-3; D gene ambiguous. Trimming pared 4 bases from V and 1 base from J, leaving 15 bases between. This CDR3 has 16 residues. The germline V gene has CDR1 SNHLY and CDR2 FYNNEI. The CDR3 here is CASSGRHGPGTDTQYF. As DNA, the CDR3 is TGTGCCAGCAGTGGACGACATGGGCCGGGCACAGATACGCAGTATTTT.